This entry lists 19 T cell receptor delta chains sequenced from one sample in a study of fetal and pediatric gammadelta thymocytes. TCRdb re-called the reads with CATT. The data show approximately 1,200 delta-chain clones, 36% seen once. Sequenced: non-Vgamma9Vdelta2 gamma-delta T cells from the thymus. Described subset: CD3+gammadeltaTCR+ thymocytes not co-expressing Vgamma9 and Vdelta2. The receptors stem from a child who underwent cardiac surgery and was recorded as healthy.

This rearrangement joins TRDV1 to TRDJ1; 13 bases are shared with TRDD3. CDR3 length equals 20 residues. With 5 bases clipped from V and 5 bases from J, the junction kept 20 bases outside the gene matches. The V gene's germline CDR1 is TSWWSYY and CDR2 QGS. This chain's CDR3 is CALGHSFPHFTGGYGDKLIF. The CDR3 DNA reads TGTGCTCTTGGGCACTCCTTCCCTCATTTTACTGGGGGATACGGAGATAAACTCATCTTT.

This clone was detected once. A single base separates this from a much larger clone, so it may be a read error. This chain joins TRDV1 and TRDJ1; TRDD3 matches at 9 bases. Germline V gene lookup returns CDR1 TSWWSYY and CDR2 QGS. The CDR3 spans 23 residues. For the CDR3, the DNA is TGTGCTTTTGGGGAACTCCCTCTTCCTAATCTGGGGGATTACGACGCAAACACCGATAAACTCATCTTT. Amino acid sequence: CAFGELPLPNLGDYDANTDKLIF.

As for this clone: This could be a read error, since a much larger clone is one nucleotide away. The J gene is TRDJ1, the V gene TRDV1; D might be TRDD2 (6 bases). Trimming took off 1 base at V and 8 bases at J, with 41 bases between the two ends. Germline V gives CDR1 TSWWSYY, CDR2 QGS. This CDR3 comprises 23 residues. The CDR3 DNA reads TGTGCTCTTGGGGAACCAGTCCCCCCCTTCCCTCACGTGCAGATTAACCCCAGAGGAAAACTCATCTTT. Its protein is CALGEPVPPFPHVQINPRGKLIF.

By sample fraction, this clone is large (0.1 to 1%). Other nucleotide sequences in the sample specify the same CDR3. V usage is TRAV29/DV5 and J usage is TRDJ1, with 9 bases identical to TRDD3. Losses at the gene ends were 1 base for V and 0 bases for J; bases not matched to a gene: 19. Germline-derived CDR1 and CDR2 are NSMFDY and ISSIKDK. The CDR3 contains 20 residues. CDR3 coding DNA: TGTGCAGCAAGCCCGCGGCTTTCCGGTTGGGGGATAGGGTACACCGATAAACTCATCTTT. Translating it yields CAASPRLSGWGIGYTDKLIF.

Turning to this clone: A clone one base away is much larger, so this may be a read error. Other DNA sequences in the same sample also yield this CDR3. The V call is TRAV38-2/DV8, the J call TRDJ1, with TRDD3 matching over 12 bases. Germline V lookup: CDR1 TSESDYY, CDR2 QEAYKQQN. V was pared by 4 bases and J by 5 bases, with 21 bases of the junction left unmatched. The CDR3 consists of 20 residues. CDR3 protein: CAYRDTFLPRLGDTRDKLIF. CDR3 bases: TGTGCTTATAGGGATACCTTCCTACCTCGACTGGGGGATACTAGAGATAAACTCATCTTT.

This clone is labeled large. V usage is TRDV1 and J usage is TRDJ1, with D possibly being TRDD2 (5 bases). This CDR3 comprises 17 residues. CDR1 is TSWWSYY and CDR2 is QGS in the germline V gene. The ends were cut back, 5 bases at V and 1 base at J, with 20 bases in the middle. CDR3 nucleotide sequence: TGTGCTCTTGGGACTAATTCCTCCGTGGGTCCCACCGATAAACTCATCTTT. It yields the protein CALGTNSSVGPTDKLIF.

This clone is labeled as medium-sized. The chain joins TRDV2 to TRDJ3, with D uncertain. Germline CDR1 GEAIGNYY, CDR2 EKD. V gave up 6 bases and J gave up 0 bases, with 20 bases separating them. CDR3 size: 19 residues. CDR3 amino acids: CACRSIWSGCSWDTRQMFF. In DNA form, the CDR3 reads TGTGCCTGTCGCTCGATTTGGTCAGGATGCTCCTGGGACACCCGACAGATGTTTTTC.

Concerning this clone: This may stem from a read error, because a much larger clone lies one nucleotide away. This same CDR3 is encoded by further DNA sequences in the sample. The rearrangement joins TRDV1 to TRDJ1; TRDD3 agrees at 10 bases. Germline V gives CDR1 TSWWSYY, CDR2 QGS. The CDR3 sequence is 24 residues long. Here the CDR3 reads CALGELRHFGNARRTGGYTDKLIF. The CDR3 DNA follows: TGTGCGCTTGGGGAACTAAGGCACTTTGGTAACGCGCGCAGGACTGGGGGATACACCGATAAACTCATCTTT.

No V gene was called, though TRDJ1 was called as the J gene; the DNA was not used to check the table's D call, TRDD3. The CDR3 loop spans 19 amino acids. CDR3 bases: TGTGCGAAAGTTCATATACCAACTGGGTCAAGGATTAATACCGATAAACTCATCTTT. Amino acids: CAKVHIPTGSRINTDKLIF.

As regards this clone: A far bigger clonotype differs at one base, so this is likely a read error. This chain connects TRDV1 to TRDJ1; 8 bases match TRDD3. Trimming cost V 1 base and J 2 bases; bases outside gene matches: 24. From germline, CDR1 is TSWWSYY and CDR2 QGS. The CDR3 has 22 amino acids. CDR3: CALGERRPNLSSSLGGTDKLIF. DNA for the CDR3: TGTGCTCTTGGGGAACGGCGCCCCAACCTTTCAAGCTCACTGGGGGGAACCGATAAACTCATCTTT.

This clone is large by share. The chain combines TRDV1 with TRDJ1, with D possibly matching TRDD2 (6 bases). The CDR3 covers 15 residues. V dropped 3 bases and J dropped 2 bases, with 13 bases sitting between them. Germline CDR1 TSWWSYY, CDR2 QGS. CDR3 coding DNA: TGTGCTCTTGGGGATCCTACTGTTAGTACCGATAAACTCATCTTT. Translation: CALGDPTVSTDKLIF.

About this clone: A far larger clone is only one base removed, so a read error is likely. This chain uses TRDV1 with TRDJ1; 7 positions agree with TRDD3. CDR1 and CDR2 from the germline V gene are TSWWSYY and QGS. This CDR3 comprises 23 residues. J gave up 4 bases and V 1 base, and 30 bases lay outside the gene matches. The CDR3 DNA sequence: TGTGCTCTTGGGGAACGGTCTCAGGCATTACGGGGGATTCCTCCTCAGTCAGACGATAAACTCATCTTT. Translating it yields CALGERSQALRGIPPQSDDKLIF.

This clone was counted a few times. A far larger clone differs by one base, so this is likely a read error. This chain links TRDV2 with TRDJ4; 11 bases align to TRDD3. Germline CDR1 is GEAIGNYY and CDR2 is EKD. The CDR3 consists of 16 residues. The CDR3 sequence: CACLLRLGDSARHLIF. The CDR3 DNA is TGTGCCTGCTTACTACGACTGGGGGATAGCGCCAGACACCTGATCTTT.

This clone was counted a single time. A read error likely explains this, since a far larger clone differs by one base. It is unclear where the CDR3 begins or ends on the DNA, so no DNA is shown, and the CDR3 is as TCRdb lists it. This specimen includes other DNA sequences encoding the same CDR3. This chain uses TRAV29/DV5 with TRDJ1; no check of the table's D call, TRDD3, against the DNA was made. The CDR3 is 25 residues long, ends included. Germline V gene sequence: CDR1 NSMFDY, CDR2 ISSIKDK. The CDR3 here is CSVLLCSNRAPPTDWGVDYTDKLIF.

Details on this clone: A much larger clone is a single base away; this may be a read error. The chain carries TRDV1 and TRDJ1; TRDD3 aligns across 12 bases. The germline CDR1 and CDR2 sequences are TSWWSYY and QGS. This CDR3 has 26 residues. V trimming: 0 bases; J trimming: 8 bases; junction bases outside the gene matches: 37. The CDR3 is CALGELGNSQTQYCHPLLGDTDKLIF. The CDR3 DNA reads as TGTGCTCTTGGGGAACTCGGGAACTCGCAAACGCAATATTGTCACCCGCTACTGGGGGATACTGACAAACTCATCTTT.

For this clone: A much bigger clone sits one base away, suggesting this may be a read error. The sample has other DNA sequences that encode this CDR3 too. The gene calls are TRDV1 and TRDJ1; TRDD3 agrees at 12 bases. The CDR3 has 24 amino acids. CDR1 is TSWWSYY and CDR2 is QGS in the germline V gene. Losses at the gene ends were 2 bases for V and 0 bases for J; bases not matched to a gene: 25. The CDR3, as DNA: TGTGCTCTTGGGGAATTTTATCTCCGCGGCTTAACTGGGGGATACAGGGAGTACACCGATAAACTCATCTTT. Its translation is CALGEFYLRGLTGGYREYTDKLIF.

As to this clone: It differs at one base from a far larger clone, so likely a read error. The chain recombines TRAV29/DV5 with TRDJ1; 7 nucleotides line up with TRDD3. V dropped 0 bases and J dropped 1; count of bases not matched to a gene: 6. Germline CDR1 NSMFDY, CDR2 ISSIKDK. CDR3 length: 15 amino acids. The CDR3 loop reads CAASVDGGGTDKLIF. The DNA for the CDR3 is TGTGCAGCAAGCGTAGATGGGGGAGGCACCGATAAACTCATCTTT.

Points on this clone: A much larger clone differs from this one at a single base, so this may be a read error. The rearrangement links TRDV1 to TRDJ1, with 10 bases that match TRDD3. This CDR3 comprises 23 residues. The germline CDR1 and CDR2 sequences are TSWWSYY and QGS. The chain's CDR3 is CALGELRHFLPAGGYTSADKRIF. For the CDR3, the DNA is TGTGCTCTTGGGGAACTAAGGCACTTCCTACCCGCTGGGGGATATACCTCGGCCGATAAACGCATCTTT.

Relative to its sample, this clone is large. Other nucleotide sequences in the sample specify the same CDR3. This rearrangement joins TRAV38-2/DV8 to TRDJ1; no clear D. V lost 9 bases, J lost 0 bases, and 21 bases lay in between. The CDR3 runs to 16 residues. Germline V gives CDR1 TSESDYY, CDR2 QEAYKQQN. The CDR3 coding sequence is TGTGCTTTCATGAAGCATGGCCCGAGGCACACCGATAAACTCATCTTT. This encodes CAFMKHGPRHTDKLIF.